The entry that follows covers one T cell receptor beta chain sequence. What it recognizes is unknown. V dropped 1 base and J dropped 2 bases, with 10 bases sitting between them. Per germline, CDR1 SGHRS and CDR2 YFSETQ. The CDR3 is 14 residues long. Exclusion of patients followed from uncontrolled infection, other autoimmune disease, pregnancy or lactation. RNA transcripts provided the source from which TCR beta CDR3 regions were amplified. Carried out on the TCR CDR3, a first-round RT-PCR used the HTBI primer set. TCRdb passed the multiplex PCR reads through MiXCR, listing each CDR3 protein once. Of 600,000 to 800,000 distinct CDR3 sequences detected, under 45% appear once; the ten largest clones hold less than 35%. The entry originates in a study of T cells in Graves' hyperthyroidism and ophthalmopathy. Findings and caveats of the study: Stable hyperthyroidism and ophthalmopathy were separated using 13 V-J signatures.

The receptor was isolated from a woman in her thirties or forties with Graves' hyperthyroidism. The sequenced sample was blood. J is TRBJ2-7 and V is TRBV5-1, with a possible D match to TRBD1 (5 bases). CDR3 region: CASSLRGQPYEQYF. The CDR3, as DNA: TGCGCCAGCAGCTTGCGCGGACAACCCTACGAGCAGTACTTC.